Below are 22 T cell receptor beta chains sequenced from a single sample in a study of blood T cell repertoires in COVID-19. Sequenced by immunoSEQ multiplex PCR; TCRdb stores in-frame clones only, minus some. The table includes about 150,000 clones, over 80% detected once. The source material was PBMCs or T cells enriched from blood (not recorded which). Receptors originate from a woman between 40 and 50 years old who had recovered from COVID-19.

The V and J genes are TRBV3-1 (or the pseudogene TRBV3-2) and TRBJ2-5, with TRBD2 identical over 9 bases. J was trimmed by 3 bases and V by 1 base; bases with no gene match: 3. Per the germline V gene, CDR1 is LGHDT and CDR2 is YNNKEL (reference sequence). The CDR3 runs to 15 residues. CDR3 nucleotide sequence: TGTGCCAGCAGCCAAGTCAGACTAGCGGAAGAGACCCAGTACTTC. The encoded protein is CASSQVRLAEETQYF.

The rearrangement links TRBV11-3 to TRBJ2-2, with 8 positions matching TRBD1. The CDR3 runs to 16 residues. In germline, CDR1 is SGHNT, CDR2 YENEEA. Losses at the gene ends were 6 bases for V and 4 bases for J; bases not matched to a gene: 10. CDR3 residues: CASSHQGAIGTGELFF. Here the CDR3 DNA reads TGTGCCAGCAGTCATCAGGGGGCGATTGGCACCGGGGAGCTGTTTTTT.

CDR3 loop: CASSLAGGFSGNTIYF. Written as DNA, the CDR3 is TGCGCCAGCAGCTTGGCAGGGGGCTTCTCTGGAAACACCATATATTTT. This rearrangement joins TRBV5-1 to TRBJ1-3, with 8 bases lining up with TRBD1. V trimming: 0 bases; J trimming: 0 bases; junction bases outside the gene matches: 2. Germline CDR1 SGHRS, CDR2 YFSETQ. The CDR3 is 16 amino acids. The whole variable domain, filled in from reference TRBV5-1 and TRBJ1-3, reads KAGVTQTPRYLIKTRGQQVTLSCSPISGHRSVSWYQQTPGQGLQFLFEYFSETQRNKGNFPGRFSGRQFSNSRSEMNVSTLELGDSALYLCASSLAGGFSGNTIYFGEGSWLTVV.

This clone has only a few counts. CDR3 region: CASREPGQGYGYTF. The CDR3 DNA is TGTGCCAGTAGGGAACCGGGACAGGGCTATGGCTACACCTTC. This chain connects TRBV19 to TRBJ1-2; 9 bases line up with TRBD1. The CDR3 has 14 residues. Trimming cost V 6 bases and J 4 bases; bases outside gene matches: 6. Germline V gives CDR1 LNHDA, CDR2 SQIVND (reference sequence).

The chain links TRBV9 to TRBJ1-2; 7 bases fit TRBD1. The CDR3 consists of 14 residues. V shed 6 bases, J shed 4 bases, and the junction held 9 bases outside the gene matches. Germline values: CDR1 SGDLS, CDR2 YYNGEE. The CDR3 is CASNQGTAVYGYTF. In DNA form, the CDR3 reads TGTGCCAGCAACCAAGGGACAGCCGTCTATGGCTACACCTTC.

CDR3 DNA: TGTGCCACCGGACTAGCGGGGGGGCGGGGCGAGCAGTACTTC. Protein: CATGLAGGRGEQYF. The genes are TRBV10-3 and TRBJ2-7; 15 bases agree with TRBD2. V dropped 10 bases and J dropped 6; count of bases not matched to a gene: 7. Germline values: CDR1 ENHRY, CDR2 SYGVKD. This CDR3 is 14 amino acids long.

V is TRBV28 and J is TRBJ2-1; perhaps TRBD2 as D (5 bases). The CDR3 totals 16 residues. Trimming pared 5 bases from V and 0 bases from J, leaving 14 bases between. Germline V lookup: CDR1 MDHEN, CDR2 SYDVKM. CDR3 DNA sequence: TGTGCCAGCAGTACGGAGGAAGGAAGCTCCTACAATGAGCAGTTCTTC. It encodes CASSTEEGSSYNEQFF.

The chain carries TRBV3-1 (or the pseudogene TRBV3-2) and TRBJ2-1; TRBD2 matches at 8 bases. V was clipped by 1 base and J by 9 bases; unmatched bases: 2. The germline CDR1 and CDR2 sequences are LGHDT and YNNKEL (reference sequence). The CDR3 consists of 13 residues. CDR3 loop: CASSQAGGSEQFF. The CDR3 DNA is TGTGCCAGCAGCCAAGCGGGAGGGTCTGAGCAGTTCTTC.

The CDR3 sequence is CASSQSVTGDYEKLFF. CDR3 DNA: TGCGCCAGCAGCCAATCCGTGACAGGGGATTATGAAAAACTGTTTTTT. The V call is TRBV4-1, the J call TRBJ1-4, with 8 bases identical to TRBD1. Germline V gene lookup returns CDR1 MGHRA and CDR2 YSYEKL. This CDR3 is 16 amino acids long. Trimming removed 2 bases from V and 6 bases from J; junction bases left unmatched: 8.

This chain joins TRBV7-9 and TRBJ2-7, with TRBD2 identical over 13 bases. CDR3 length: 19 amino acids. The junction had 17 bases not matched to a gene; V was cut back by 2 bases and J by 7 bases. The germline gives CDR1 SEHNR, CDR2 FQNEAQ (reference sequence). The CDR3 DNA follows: TGTGCCAGCAGCTTACTCTTGACTTCCGGGACTAGCGGGACTGGGGAGCAGTACTTC. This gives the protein CASSLLLTSGTSGTGEQYF.

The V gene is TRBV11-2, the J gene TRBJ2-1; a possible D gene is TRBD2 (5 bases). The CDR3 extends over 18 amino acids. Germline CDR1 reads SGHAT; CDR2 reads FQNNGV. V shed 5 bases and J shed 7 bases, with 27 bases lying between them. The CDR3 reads CASSVFEIGSGSGNEQFF. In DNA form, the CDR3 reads TGTGCCAGCAGCGTTTTCGAGATCGGATCAGGAAGCGGAAATGAGCAGTTCTTC.

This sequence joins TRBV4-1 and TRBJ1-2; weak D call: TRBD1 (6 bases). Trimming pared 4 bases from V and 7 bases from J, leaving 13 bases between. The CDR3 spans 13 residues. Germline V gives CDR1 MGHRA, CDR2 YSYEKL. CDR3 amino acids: CASSPYEGVGYTF. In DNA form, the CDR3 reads TGCGCCAGCAGCCCTTACGAGGGGGTTGGCTACACCTTC.

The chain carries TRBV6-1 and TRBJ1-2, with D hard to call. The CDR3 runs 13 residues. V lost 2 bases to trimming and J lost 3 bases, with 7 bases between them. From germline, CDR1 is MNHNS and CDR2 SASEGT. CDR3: CASSETGYYGYTF. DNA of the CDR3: TGTGCCAGCAGTGAAACGGGTTACTATGGCTACACCTTC.

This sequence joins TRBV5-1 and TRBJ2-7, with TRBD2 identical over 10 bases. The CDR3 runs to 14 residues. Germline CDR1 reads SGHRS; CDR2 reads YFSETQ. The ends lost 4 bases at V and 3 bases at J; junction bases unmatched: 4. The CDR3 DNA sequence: TGCGCCAGCAGCGGGCAGCGGGAGGGCTACGAGCAGTACTTC. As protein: CASSGQREGYEQYF. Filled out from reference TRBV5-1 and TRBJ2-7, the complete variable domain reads KAGVTQTPRYLIKTRGQQVTLSCSPISGHRSVSWYQQTPGQGLQFLFEYFSETQRNKGNFPGRFSGRQFSNSRSEMNVSTLELGDSALYLCASSGQREGYEQYFGPGTRLTVT.

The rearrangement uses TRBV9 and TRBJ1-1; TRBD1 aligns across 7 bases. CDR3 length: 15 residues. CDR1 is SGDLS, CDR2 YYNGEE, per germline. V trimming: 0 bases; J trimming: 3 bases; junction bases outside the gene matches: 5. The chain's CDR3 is CASSVGGDSYTEAFF. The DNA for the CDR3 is TGTGCCAGCAGCGTAGGGGGGGACAGTTACACTGAAGCTTTCTTT. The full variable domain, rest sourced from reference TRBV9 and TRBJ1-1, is DSGVTQTPKHLITATGQRVTLRCSPRSGDLSVYWYQQSLDQGLQFLIQYYNGEERAKGNILERFSAQQFPDLHSELNLSSLELGDSALYFCASSVGGDSYTEAFFGQGTRLTVV.

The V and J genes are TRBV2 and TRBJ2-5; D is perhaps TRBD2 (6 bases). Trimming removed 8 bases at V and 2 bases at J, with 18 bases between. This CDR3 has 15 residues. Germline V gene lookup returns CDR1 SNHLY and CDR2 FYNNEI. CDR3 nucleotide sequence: TGTGCCAGCGGAAGACTAGGCGGACCACAAGAGACCCAGTACTTC. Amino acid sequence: CASGRLGGPQETQYF. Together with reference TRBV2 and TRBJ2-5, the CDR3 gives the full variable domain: EPEVTQTPSHQVTQMGQEVILRCVPISNHLYFYWYRQILGQKVEFLVSFYNNEISEKSEIFDDQFSVERPDGSNFTLKIRSTKLEDSAMYFCASGRLGGPQETQYFGPGTRLLVL.

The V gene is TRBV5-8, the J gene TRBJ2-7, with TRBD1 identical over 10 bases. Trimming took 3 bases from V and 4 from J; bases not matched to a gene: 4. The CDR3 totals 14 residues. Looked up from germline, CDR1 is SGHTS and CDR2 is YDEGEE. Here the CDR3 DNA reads TGTGCCAGCAGCTCCGGGACAGGGGTATACGAGCAGTACTTC. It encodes CASSSGTGVYEQYF. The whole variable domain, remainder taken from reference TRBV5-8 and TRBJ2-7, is EAGVTQSPTHLIKTRGQQATLRCSPISGHTSVYWYQQALGLGLQFLLWYDEGEERNRGNFPPRFSGRQFPNYSSELNVNALELEDSALYLCASSSGTGVYEQYFGPGTRLTVT.

CDR3: CASTLPEGSTDTQYF. The CDR3 DNA reads as TGTGCCAGCACCCTTCCGGAGGGGAGCACAGATACGCAGTATTTT. This rearrangement joins TRBV2 to TRBJ2-3; a possible D gene is TRBD2 (6 bases). The length of the CDR3 is 15 residues. CDR1 SNHLY and CDR2 FYNNEI come from the germline V gene. Between the trimmed V and J ends, which lost 7 bases and 0 bases, there was a span of 14 bases.

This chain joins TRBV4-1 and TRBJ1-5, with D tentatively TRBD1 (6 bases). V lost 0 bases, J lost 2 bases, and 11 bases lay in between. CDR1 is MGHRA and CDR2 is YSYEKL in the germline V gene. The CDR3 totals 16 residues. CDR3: CASSQDQGSRNQPQHF. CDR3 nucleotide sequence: TGCGCCAGCAGCCAAGACCAGGGGTCTCGCAATCAGCCCCAGCATTTT.

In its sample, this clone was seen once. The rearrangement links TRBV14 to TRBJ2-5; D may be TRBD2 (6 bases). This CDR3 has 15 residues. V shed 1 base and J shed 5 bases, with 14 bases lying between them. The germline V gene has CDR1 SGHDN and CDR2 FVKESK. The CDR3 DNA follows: TGTGCCAGCAGCCAAGGATATAGCGGTGTGGAGACCCAGTACTTC. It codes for CASSQGYSGVETQYF.

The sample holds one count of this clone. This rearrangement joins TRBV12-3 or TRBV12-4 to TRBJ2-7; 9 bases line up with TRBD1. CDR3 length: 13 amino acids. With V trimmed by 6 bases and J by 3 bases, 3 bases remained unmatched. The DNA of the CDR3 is TGTGCCAGCAGAAGGGGACAGGGCTACGAGCAGTACTTC. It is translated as CASRRGQGYEQYF.

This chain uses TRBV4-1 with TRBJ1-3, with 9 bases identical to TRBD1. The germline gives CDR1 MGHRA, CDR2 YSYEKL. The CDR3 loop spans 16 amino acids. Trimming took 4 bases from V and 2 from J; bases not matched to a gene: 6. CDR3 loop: CASSPGQGGAGNTIYF. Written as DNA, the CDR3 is TGCGCCAGCAGCCCGGGACAGGGAGGAGCTGGAAACACCATATATTTT.